This T cell receptor (beta chain) came from a study of T cell repertoires in cytomegalovirus infection. Whole-study context: Signatures in public TCR beta sequences pointed to both CMV infection and matching HLA type.

There are a few counts of this clonotype. The target antigen is unknown. Notes on the study in general: In two of eight donors, the top clonotype was HLA-C-restricted CMV-specific. Cumulative public TCR beta family frequency identified CMV carriers with the relevant HLA.

The CDR3 has 15 residues. CDR1 is LGHNA and CDR2 is YNFKEQ in the germline V gene. The V gene end was trimmed by 1 base and the J gene end by 7 bases; junction bases not matched to a gene: 8. TCRdb used MiXCR to reprocess the reads, holding one entry per CDR3 protein. This table holds 570,000 or so distinct CDR3 sequences, around two fifths found once. The source is a human donor in good health (CMV status not recorded). Some clones in this sample may be carry-over from other donors' samples. The sample was cultured PBMCs, taken from culture after CMV antigen stimulation. The chain has TRBV4-2 and TRBJ1-1, with 8 positions matching TRBD1. The CDR3 DNA reads TGTGCCAGCAGCCAAGCGCGGGGACAGGCGGTTGAAGCTTTCTTT. Protein product: CASSQARGQAVEAFF.